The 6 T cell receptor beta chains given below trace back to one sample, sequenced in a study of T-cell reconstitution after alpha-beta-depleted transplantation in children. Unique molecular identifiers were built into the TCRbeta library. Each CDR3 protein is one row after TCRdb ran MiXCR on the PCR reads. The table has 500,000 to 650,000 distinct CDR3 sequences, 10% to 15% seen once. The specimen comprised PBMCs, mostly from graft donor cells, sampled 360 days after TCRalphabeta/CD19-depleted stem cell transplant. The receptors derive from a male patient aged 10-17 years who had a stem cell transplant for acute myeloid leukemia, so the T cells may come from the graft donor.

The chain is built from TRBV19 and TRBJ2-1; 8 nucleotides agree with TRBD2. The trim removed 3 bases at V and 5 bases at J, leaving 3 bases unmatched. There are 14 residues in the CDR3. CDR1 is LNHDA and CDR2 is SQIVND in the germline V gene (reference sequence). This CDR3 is CASSMGLGNNEQFF. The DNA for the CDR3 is TGTGCCAGTAGTATGGGACTAGGGAACAATGAGCAGTTCTTC.

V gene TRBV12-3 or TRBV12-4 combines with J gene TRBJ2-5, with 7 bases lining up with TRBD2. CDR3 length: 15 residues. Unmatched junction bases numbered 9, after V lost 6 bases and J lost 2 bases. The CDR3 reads CASSHASGVQETQYF. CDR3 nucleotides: TGTGCCAGCAGCCACGCCAGCGGGGTACAAGAGACCCAGTACTTC.

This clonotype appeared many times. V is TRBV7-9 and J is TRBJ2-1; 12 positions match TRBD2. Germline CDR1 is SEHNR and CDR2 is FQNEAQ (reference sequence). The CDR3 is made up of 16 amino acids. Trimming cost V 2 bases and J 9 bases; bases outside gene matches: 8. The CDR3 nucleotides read TGTGCCAGCAGCTTATACCTAGCGGGAGGGCCTTCTGAGCAGTTCTTC. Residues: CASSLYLAGGPSEQFF. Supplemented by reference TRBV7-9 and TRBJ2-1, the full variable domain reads DTGVSQNPRHKITKRGQNVTFRCDPISEHNRLYWYRQTLGQGPEFLTYFQNEAQLEKSRLLSDRFSAERPKGSFSTLEIQRTEQGDSAMYLCASSLYLAGGPSEQFFGPGTRLTVL.

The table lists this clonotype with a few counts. CDR3 sequence reads: CASSPISGKSYNEQFF. DNA for the CDR3: TGTGCCAGCAGCCCTATTAGCGGGAAAAGCTACAATGAGCAGTTCTTC. The gene calls are TRBV5-6 and TRBJ2-1, with 8 nucleotides matching TRBD2. J was trimmed by 3 bases and V by 4 bases; bases with no gene match: 9. The CDR3 contains 16 residues. Germline V CDR1 and CDR2: SGHDT, YYEEEE.

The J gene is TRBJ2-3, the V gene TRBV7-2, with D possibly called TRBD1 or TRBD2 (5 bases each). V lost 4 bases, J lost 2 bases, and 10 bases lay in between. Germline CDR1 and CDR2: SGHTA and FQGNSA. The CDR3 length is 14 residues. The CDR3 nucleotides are TGTGCCAGCAGCTACTGGGGGATCACAGATACGCAGTATTTT. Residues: CASSYWGITDTQYF.

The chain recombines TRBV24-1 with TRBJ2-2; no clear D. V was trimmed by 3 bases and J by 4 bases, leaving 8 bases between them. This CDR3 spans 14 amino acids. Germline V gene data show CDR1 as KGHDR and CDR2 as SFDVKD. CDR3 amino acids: CATSDVQLTGELFF. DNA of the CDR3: TGTGCCACCAGTGATGTTCAGCTCACCGGGGAGCTGTTTTTT.